This T cell receptor (beta chain) came from a study of T cell changes during pregnancy in multiple sclerosis. Details on this clone: In the same sample, other DNA sequences code for this CDR3.

Germline CDR1 reads SGHRS; CDR2 reads YFSETQ. This CDR3 is built from 16 residues. Trimming took 0 bases from V and 1 from J; bases not matched to a gene: 3. This table comes from immunoSEQ multiplex PCR, and its TCRdb copy is limited to in-frame clones, with some not included. In the table there are more than 85,000 clones, approximately 95% of which are singletons. The chain has TRBV5-1 and TRBJ1-1; 10 bases line up with TRBD1. Source: peripheral blood, taken after pregnancy. The receptor was derived from a female donor in good health, enrolled as a control in a pregnancy study. The CDR3 sequence is CASSLAWTGGNTEAFF. In nucleotides, the CDR3 is TGCGCCAGCAGCTTGGCTTGGACAGGGGGGAACACTGAAGCTTTCTTT.